This T cell receptor (beta chain) was recovered during a study of cytomegalovirus exposure and HLA in healthy donors. PCR was performed using 60 Vbeta and 13 Jbeta primers. TCRdb's copy holds only in-frame clones and misses some; the assay was immunoSEQ multiplex PCR. Among about 87,000 clones listed, 74% were seen once. Remarks on this clone: Its target is not known. Other DNA sequences within the sample encode an identical CDR3.

Study findings and constraints: A later analysis appeared to link common viral pathogens to several of the most significant clusters. A later analysis reportedly identified an Asian-associated ancestry cluster as carrying fewer N-insertions than the approximately 670-donor mean.

The germline V gene has CDR1 SGHRS and CDR2 YFSETQ. The V and J ends lost 0 bases and 6 bases, in that order; junction bases with no gene match: 2. The CDR3 loop spans 14 amino acids. Sequenced material: PBMCs. This sequence was found in a man in his thirties or forties in good health and CMV-seropositive. The rearrangement links TRBV5-1 to TRBJ2-2, with TRBD1 matching over 7 bases. CDR3 amino acids: CASSLVQGAGELFF. The DNA of the CDR3 is TGCGCCAGCAGCTTGGTTCAGGGGGCCGGGGAGCTGTTTTTT. The full variable domain, rest sourced from reference TRBV5-1 and TRBJ2-2, is KAGVTQTPRYLIKTRGQQVTLSCSPISGHRSVSWYQQTPGQGLQFLFEYFSETQRNKGNFPGRFSGRQFSNSRSEMNVSTLELGDSALYLCASSLVQGAGELFFGEGSRLTVL.